This note documents a single TCR beta chain sequence. Its matching antigen is unknown. The sample comes from a study of T cell responses to AZD1222 COVID-19 vaccine. Study-wide results and caveats: Just a handful of AZD1222 recipients were seropositive at baseline. Repertoires were collected only later (after the peak T cell response had occurred). Per reports, nearly half of all spike-specific TCRs target regions that are unmutated in variants.

Assay used: immunoSEQ multiplex PCR; TCRdb lists only in-frame clones, some missing. The sample contains about 130,000 clones, roughly 93% of which appear only once. Trimming cost V 1 base and J 2 bases, with 12 bases left between them. The germline V gene has CDR1 LNHDA and CDR2 SQIVND (reference sequence). CDR3 length equals 16 residues. The chain links TRBV19 to TRBJ1-5; D perhaps matches TRBD1 (5 bases). The TCR was taken from an adult in good health. Specimen: peripheral blood, collected on day 0 of AZD1222 vaccination. Here the CDR3 reads CASSIGRVRGNQPQHF. The CDR3 DNA reads as TGTGCCAGTAGTATAGGCAGGGTTCGGGGCAATCAGCCCCAGCATTTT. Variable domain in full (rest from reference TRBV19 and TRBJ1-5): DGGITQSPKYLFRKEGQNVTLSCEQNLNHDAMYWYRQDPGQGLRLIYYSQIVNDFQKGDIAEGYSVSREKKESFPLTVTSAQKNPTAFYLCASSIGRVRGNQPQHFGDGTRLSIL.